The clone carrying this T cell receptor beta chain has only one observation. The target antigen is unknown. Profiled with immunoSEQ multiplex PCR; TCRdb holds only in-frame clones, not every one. The table lists about 81,000 clones, 65% to 90% of them singletons. The record originates from a study of a mutant IDH1 vaccine in newly diagnosed glioma. Study background: The patients received vaccinations eight times, in weeks 1, 3, 5, 7, 11, 15, 19 and 23. Patients' prior therapy spanned radiotherapy, temozolomide, or both; most underwent both.

Germline-derived CDR1 and CDR2 are GTSNPN and SVGIG (reference sequence). The CDR3 has 13 residues. Between the trimmed V and J ends, which lost 3 bases and 2 bases, there was a span of 9 bases. Noted time point: week 23, last vaccination. Doses consisted of 300 ug of mutant IDH1 20-mer peptide each, paired with topical imiquimod. Points from the study as a whole: Pseudoprogression seemed unrelated to changes in top peripheral T cell clonotypes.

V usage is TRBV30 and J usage is TRBJ2-3; tentatively, D is TRBD2 (6 bases). The starting material was PBMCs, obtained from a glioma patient whose treatment included an IDH1 peptide vaccine. The TCR was taken from a man aged 30 to 45 with glioma. Some clones in this sample may be carry-over from other donors' samples. This CDR3 is CAWRPGVTDTQYF. CDR3 coding DNA: TGTGCCTGGAGGCCGGGGGTCACAGATACGCAGTATTTT.